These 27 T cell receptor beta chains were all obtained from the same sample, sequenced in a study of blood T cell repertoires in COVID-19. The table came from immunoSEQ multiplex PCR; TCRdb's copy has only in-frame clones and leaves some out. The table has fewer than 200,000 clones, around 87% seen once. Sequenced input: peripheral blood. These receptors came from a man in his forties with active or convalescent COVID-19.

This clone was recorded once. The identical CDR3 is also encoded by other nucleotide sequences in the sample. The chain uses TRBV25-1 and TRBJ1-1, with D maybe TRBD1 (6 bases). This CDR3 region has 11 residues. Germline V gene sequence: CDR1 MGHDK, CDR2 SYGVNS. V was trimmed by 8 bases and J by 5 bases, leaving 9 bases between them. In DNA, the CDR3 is TGTGCCAGCCGAGGGGGTACTGAAGCTTTCTTT. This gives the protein CASRGGTEAFF.

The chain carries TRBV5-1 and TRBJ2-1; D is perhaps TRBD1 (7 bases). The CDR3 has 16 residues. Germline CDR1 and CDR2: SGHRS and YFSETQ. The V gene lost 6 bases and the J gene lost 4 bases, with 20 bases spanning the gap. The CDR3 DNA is TGCGCCAGCATGGAGGGGGCGGACCACATTTACAATGAGCAGTTCTTC. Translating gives CASMEGADHIYNEQFF. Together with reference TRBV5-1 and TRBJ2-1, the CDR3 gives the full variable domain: KAGVTQTPRYLIKTRGQQVTLSCSPISGHRSVSWYQQTPGQGLQFLFEYFSETQRNKGNFPGRFSGRQFSNSRSEMNVSTLELGDSALYLCASMEGADHIYNEQFFGPGTRLTVL.

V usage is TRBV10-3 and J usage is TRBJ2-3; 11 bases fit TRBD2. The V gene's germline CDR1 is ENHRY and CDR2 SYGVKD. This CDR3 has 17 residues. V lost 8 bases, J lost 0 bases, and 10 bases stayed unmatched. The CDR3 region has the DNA TGTGCCATCCGAAGGGCCGGGACTAGCGGTAGCACAGATACGCAGTATTTT. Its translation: CAIRRAGTSGSTDTQYF.

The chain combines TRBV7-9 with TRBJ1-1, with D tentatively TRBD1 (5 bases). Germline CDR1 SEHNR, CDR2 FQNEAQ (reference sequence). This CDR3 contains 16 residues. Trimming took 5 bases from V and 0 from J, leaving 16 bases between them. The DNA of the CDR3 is TGTGCCAGCAGCCCAGGGACTGGCCTCATGAACACTGAAGCTTTCTTT. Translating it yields CASSPGTGLMNTEAFF.

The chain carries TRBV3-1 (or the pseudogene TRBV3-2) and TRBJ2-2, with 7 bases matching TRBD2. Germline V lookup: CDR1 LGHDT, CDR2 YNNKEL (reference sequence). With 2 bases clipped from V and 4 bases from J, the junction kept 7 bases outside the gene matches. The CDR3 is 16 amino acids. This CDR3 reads CASSQRFSSGTGELFF. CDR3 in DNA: TGTGCCAGCAGCCAAAGGTTCTCTAGCGGCACCGGGGAGCTGTTTTTT.

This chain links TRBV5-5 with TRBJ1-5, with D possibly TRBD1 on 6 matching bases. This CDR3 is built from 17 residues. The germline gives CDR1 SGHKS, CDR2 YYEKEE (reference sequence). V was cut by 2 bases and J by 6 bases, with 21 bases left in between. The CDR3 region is CASSLLVGPRGSQPQHF. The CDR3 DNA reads TGTGCCAGCAGCTTATTAGTCGGGCCCAGGGGAAGTCAGCCCCAGCATTTT.

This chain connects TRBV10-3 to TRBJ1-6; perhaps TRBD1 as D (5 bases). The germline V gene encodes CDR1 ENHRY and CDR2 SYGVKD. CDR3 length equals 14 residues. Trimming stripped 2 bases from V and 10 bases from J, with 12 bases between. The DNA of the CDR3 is TGTGCCATCAGTGAGACCAGCAGGGAATCACCCCTCCACTTT. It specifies CAISETSRESPLHF.

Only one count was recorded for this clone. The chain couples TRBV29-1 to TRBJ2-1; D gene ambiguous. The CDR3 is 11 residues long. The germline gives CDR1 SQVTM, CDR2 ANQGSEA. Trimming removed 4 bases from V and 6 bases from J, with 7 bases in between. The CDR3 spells CSVAGLNEQFF. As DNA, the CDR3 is TGCAGCGTTGCAGGTCTCAATGAGCAGTTCTTC.

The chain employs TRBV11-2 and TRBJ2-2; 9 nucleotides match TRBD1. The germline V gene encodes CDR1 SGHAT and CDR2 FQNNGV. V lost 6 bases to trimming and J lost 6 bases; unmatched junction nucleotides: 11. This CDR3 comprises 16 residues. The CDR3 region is CASRVADRGVAGELFF. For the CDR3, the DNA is TGTGCCAGCAGGGTCGCGGACAGGGGAGTGGCCGGGGAGCTGTTTTTT.

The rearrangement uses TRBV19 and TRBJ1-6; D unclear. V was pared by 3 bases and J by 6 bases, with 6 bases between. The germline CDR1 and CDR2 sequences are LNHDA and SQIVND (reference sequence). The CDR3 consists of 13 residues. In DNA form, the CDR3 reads TGTGCCAGTAGTATCGGGGTTAATTCACCCCTCCACTTT. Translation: CASSIGVNSPLHF.

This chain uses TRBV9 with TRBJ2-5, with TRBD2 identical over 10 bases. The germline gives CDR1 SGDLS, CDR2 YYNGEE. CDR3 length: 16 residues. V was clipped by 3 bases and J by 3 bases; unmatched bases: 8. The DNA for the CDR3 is TGTGCCAGCAGCGCCCACCCCGGGACTAGCGAAGAGACCCAGTACTTC. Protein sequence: CASSAHPGTSEETQYF.

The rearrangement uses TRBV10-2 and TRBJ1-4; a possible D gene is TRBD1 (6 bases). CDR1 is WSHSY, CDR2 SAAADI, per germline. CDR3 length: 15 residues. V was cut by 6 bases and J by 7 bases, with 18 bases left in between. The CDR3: CASRAAGALAEKLFF. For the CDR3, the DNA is TGCGCCAGCAGGGCCGCGGGGGCCCTGGCTGAAAAACTGTTTTTT.

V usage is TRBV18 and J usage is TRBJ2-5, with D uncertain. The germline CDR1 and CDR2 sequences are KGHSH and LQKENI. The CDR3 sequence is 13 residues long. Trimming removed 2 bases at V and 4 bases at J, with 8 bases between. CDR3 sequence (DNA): TGTGCCAGCTCACCAGGCAGTCTAGAGACCCAGTACTTC. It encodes CASSPGSLETQYF.

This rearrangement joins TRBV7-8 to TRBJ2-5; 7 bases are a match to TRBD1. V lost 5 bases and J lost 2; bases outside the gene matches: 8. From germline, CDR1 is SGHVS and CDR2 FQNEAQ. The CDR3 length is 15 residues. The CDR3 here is CASSHPRGQQETQYF. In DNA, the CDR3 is TGTGCCAGCAGCCACCCAAGGGGACAGCAAGAGACCCAGTACTTC. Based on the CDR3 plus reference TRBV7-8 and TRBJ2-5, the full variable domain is GAGVSQSPRYKVAKRGQDVALRCDPISGHVSLFWYQQALGQGPEFLTYFQNEAQLDKSGLPSDRFFAERPEGSVSTLKIQRTQQEDSAVYLCASSHPRGQQETQYFGPGTRLLVL.

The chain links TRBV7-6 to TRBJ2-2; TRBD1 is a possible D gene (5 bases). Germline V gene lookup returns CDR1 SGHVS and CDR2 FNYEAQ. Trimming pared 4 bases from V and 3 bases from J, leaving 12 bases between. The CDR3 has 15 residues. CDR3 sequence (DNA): TGTGCCAGCAGCTCTCCAGGGCTTGACACCGGGGAGCTGTTTTTT. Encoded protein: CASSSPGLDTGELFF.

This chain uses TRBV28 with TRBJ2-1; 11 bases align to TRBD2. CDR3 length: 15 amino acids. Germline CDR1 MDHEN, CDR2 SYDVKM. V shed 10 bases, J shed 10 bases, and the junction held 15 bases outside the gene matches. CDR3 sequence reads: CATSISGGAIREQFF. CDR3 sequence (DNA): TGTGCCACCTCAATTAGCGGGGGGGCAATTCGCGAGCAGTTCTTC.

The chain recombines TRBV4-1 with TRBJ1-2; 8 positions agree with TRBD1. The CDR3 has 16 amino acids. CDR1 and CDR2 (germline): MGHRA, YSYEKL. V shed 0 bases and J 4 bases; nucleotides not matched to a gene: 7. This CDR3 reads CASSQDKRTGFYGYTF. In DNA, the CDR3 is TGCGCCAGCAGCCAAGATAAACGGACAGGGTTCTATGGCTACACCTTC.

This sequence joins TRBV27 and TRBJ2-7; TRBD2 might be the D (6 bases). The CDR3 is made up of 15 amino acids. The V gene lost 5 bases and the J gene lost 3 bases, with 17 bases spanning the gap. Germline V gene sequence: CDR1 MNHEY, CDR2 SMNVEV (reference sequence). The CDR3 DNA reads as TGTGCCAGCAGTGGAAGGGACGGGACTTACTACGAGCAGTACTTC. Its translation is CASSGRDGTYYEQYF.

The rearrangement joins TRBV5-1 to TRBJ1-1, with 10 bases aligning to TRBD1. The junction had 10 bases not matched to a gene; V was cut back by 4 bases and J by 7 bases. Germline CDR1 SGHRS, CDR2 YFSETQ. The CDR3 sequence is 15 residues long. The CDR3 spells CASSMGGTGVFEAFF. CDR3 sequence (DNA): TGCGCCAGCAGCATGGGCGGGACAGGGGTGTTTGAAGCTTTCTTT.

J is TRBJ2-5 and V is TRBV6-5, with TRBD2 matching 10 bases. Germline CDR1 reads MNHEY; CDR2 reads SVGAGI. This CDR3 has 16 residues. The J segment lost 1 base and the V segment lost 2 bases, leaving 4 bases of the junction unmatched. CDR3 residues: CASSYLLAGGQETQYF. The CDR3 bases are TGTGCCAGCAGTTACCTCTTAGCGGGGGGCCAAGAGACCCAGTACTTC.

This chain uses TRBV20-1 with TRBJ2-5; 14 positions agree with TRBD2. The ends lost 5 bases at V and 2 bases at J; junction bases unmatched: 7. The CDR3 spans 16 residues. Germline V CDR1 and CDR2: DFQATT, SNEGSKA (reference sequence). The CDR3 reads CSARGTSGGIQETQYF. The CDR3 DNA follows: TGCAGTGCTCGTGGGACTAGCGGGGGTATACAAGAGACCCAGTACTTC.

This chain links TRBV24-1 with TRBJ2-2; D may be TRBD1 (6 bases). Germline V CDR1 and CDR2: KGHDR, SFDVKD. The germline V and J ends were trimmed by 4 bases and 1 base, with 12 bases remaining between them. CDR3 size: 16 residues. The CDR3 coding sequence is TGTGCCACCAGTGACTGGGGACACCTGAACACCGGGGAGCTGTTTTTT. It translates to CATSDWGHLNTGELFF.

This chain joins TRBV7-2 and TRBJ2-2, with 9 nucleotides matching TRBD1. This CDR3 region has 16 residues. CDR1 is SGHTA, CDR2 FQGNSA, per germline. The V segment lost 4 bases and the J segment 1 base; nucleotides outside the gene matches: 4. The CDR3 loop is CASSWDRVVNTGELFF. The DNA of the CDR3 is TGTGCCAGCAGCTGGGACAGGGTAGTGAACACCGGGGAGCTGTTTTTT.

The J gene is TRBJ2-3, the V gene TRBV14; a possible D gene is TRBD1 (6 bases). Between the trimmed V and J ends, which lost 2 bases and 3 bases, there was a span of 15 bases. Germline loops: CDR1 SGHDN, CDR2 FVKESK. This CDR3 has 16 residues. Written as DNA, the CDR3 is TGTGCCAGCAGCCAAAATGTTGGGGGCTGGACAGATACGCAGTATTTT. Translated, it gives CASSQNVGGWTDTQYF.

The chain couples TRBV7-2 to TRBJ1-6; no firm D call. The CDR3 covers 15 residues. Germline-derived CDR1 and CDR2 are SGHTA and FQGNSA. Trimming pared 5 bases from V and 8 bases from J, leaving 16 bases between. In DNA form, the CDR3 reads TGTGCCAGCAGCCCCCCGGCCTTGACTCATTCACCCCTCCACTTT. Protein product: CASSPPALTHSPLHF.

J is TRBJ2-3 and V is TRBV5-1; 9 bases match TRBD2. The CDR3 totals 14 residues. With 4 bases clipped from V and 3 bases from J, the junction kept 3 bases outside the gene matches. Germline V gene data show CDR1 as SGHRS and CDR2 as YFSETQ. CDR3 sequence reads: CASSAGGRTDTQYF. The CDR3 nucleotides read TGCGCCAGCAGCGCGGGGGGGCGAACAGATACGCAGTATTTT.

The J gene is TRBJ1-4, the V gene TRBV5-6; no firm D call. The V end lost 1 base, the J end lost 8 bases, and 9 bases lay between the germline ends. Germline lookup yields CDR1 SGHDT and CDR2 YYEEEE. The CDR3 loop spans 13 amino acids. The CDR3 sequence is CASSLNRREKLFF. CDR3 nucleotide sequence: TGTGCCAGCAGCTTGAATCGCCGGGAAAAACTGTTTTTT.